This TCR beta chain was recorded in a study of shared clonotypes between healthy human individuals. General observations from the study: Naive subsets tended to show greater estimated richness than memory subsets.

The data were produced by immunoSEQ multiplex PCR, yet TCRdb's version contains in-frame clones alone and is incomplete. The data contain about 79,000 clones, under 65% of them singletons. V lost 7 bases, J lost 5 bases, and 12 bases lay in between. The CDR3 extends over 13 amino acids. Looked up from germline, CDR1 is SGDLS and CDR2 is YYNGEE. On this clone: Its antigen remains unidentified.

Each donor was a Caucasian adult residing in Nashville, Tennessee. The sequenced sample consisted of memory CD8+ T cells sorted from blood. Subset defined: CD45RO+ cells pooled with CCR7-negative TemRA cells. V usage is TRBV9 and J usage is TRBJ2-2; the D is unclear. The source of this sequence is a man under 40 in good health. The CDR3 is CASQPYSTGELFF. The CDR3 nucleotides are TGTGCCAGCCAGCCATATAGTACCGGGGAGCTGTTTTTT.